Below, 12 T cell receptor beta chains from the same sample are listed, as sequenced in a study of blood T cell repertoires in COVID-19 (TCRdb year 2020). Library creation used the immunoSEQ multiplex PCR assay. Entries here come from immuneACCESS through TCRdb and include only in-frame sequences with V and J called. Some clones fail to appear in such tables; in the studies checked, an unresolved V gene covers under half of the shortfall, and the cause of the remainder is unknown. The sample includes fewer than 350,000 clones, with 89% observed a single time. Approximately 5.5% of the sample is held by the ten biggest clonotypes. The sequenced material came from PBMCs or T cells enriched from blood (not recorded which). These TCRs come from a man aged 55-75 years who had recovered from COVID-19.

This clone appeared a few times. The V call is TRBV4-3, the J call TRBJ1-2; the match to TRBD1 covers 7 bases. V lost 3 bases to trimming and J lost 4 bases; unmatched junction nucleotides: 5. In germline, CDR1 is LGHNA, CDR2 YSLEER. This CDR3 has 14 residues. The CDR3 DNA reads TGCGCCAGCAGCCACCAGGGGGGCGGCTATGGCTACACCTTC. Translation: CASSHQGGGYGYTF.

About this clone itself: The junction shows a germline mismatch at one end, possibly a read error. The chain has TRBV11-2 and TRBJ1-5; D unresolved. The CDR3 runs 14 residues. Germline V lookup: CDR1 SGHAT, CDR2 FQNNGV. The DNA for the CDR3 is TGTGCCAGCAGCCTAGACACTCCAAATCAGCCCCAGCATTTT. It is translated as CASSLDTPNQPQHF. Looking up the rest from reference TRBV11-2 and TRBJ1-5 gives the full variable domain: EAGVAQSPRYKIIEKRQSVAFWCNPISGHATLYWYQQILGQGPKLLIQFQNNGVVDDSQLPKDRFSAERLKGVDSTLKIQPAKLEDSAVYLCASSLDTPNQPQHFGDGTRLSIL.

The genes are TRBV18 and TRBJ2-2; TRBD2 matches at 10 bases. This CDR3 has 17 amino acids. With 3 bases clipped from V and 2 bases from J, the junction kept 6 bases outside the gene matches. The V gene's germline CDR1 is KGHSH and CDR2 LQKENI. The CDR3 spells CASSPRAGGPNTGELFF. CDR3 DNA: TGTGCCAGCTCACCCCGAGCGGGAGGGCCTAACACCGGGGAGCTGTTTTTT. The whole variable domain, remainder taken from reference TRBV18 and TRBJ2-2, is NAGVMQNPRHLVRRRGQEARLRCSPMKGHSHVYWYRQLPEEGLKFMVYLQKENIIDESGMPKERFSAEFPKEGPSILRIQQVVRGDSAAYFCASSPRAGGPNTGELFFGEGSRLTVL.

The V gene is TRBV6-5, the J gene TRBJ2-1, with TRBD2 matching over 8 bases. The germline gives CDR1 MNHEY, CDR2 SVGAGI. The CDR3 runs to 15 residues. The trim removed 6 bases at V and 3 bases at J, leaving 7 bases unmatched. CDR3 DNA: TGTGCCAGCAGCTCGAGCGGGAGTCGCTACAATGAGCAGTTCTTC. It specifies CASSSSGSRYNEQFF.

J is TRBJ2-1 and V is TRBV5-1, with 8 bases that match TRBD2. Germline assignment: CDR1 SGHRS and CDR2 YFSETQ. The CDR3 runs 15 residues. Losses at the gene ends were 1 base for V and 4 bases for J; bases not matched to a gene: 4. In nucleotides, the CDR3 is TGCGCCAGCAGCTTGAGTAGCGGGACTTACAATGAGCAGTTCTTC. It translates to CASSLSSGTYNEQFF.

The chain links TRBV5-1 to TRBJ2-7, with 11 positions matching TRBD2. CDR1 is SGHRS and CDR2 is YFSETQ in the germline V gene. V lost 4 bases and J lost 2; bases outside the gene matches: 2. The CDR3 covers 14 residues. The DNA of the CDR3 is TGCGCCAGCAGCGGGACTAGCGGCACCTACGAGCAGTACTTC. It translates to CASSGTSGTYEQYF.

The CDR3 DNA sequence: TGCGCCAGCAGGACAGGGGGCGTCGGTGAAAAACTGTTTTTT. As protein: CASRTGGVGEKLFF. The chain recombines TRBV5-1 with TRBJ1-4; 10 nucleotides agree with TRBD1. V lost 5 bases, J lost 7 bases, and 5 bases stayed unmatched. Germline-derived CDR1 and CDR2 are SGHRS and YFSETQ. There are 14 residues in the CDR3.

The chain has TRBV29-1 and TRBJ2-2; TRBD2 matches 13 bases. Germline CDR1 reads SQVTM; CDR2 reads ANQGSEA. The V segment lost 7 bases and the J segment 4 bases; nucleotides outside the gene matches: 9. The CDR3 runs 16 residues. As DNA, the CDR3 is TGCAGCGCCGCCGGACTAGCGGGAGCACGCACCGGGGAGCTGTTTTTT. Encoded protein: CSAAGLAGARTGELFF.

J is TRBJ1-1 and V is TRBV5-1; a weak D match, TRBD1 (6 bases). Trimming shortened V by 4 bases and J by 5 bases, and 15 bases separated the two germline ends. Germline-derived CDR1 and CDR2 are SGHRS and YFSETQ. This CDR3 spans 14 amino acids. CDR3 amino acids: CASSPTTGGTEAFF. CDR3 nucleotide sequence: TGCGCCAGCAGCCCCACGACAGGTGGTACTGAAGCTTTCTTT.

CDR3 DNA sequence: TGCGCCAGCAGCTTCGGGACTAGCGGAGGGCCGGATACGCAGTATTTT. Translation gives CASSFGTSGGPDTQYF. The chain recombines TRBV5-1 with TRBJ2-3; TRBD2 agrees at 11 bases. The V gene's germline CDR1 is SGHRS and CDR2 YFSETQ. This CDR3 is built from 16 residues. The V segment lost 2 bases and the J segment 6 bases; nucleotides outside the gene matches: 8.

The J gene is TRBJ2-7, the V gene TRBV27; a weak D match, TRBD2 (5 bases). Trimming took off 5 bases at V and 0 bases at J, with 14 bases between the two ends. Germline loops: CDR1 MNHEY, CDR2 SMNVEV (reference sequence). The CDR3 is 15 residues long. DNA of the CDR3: TGTGCCAGCAGTCCAAGGCGGAGGCCCTCCTACGAGCAGTACTTC. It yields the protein CASSPRRRPSYEQYF.

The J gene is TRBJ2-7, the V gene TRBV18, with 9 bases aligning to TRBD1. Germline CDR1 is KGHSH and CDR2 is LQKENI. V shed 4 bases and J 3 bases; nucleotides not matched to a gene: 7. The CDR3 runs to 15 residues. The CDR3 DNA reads TGTGCCAGCTCACGACCGGGACAGGGTGTCTACGAGCAGTACTTC. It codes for CASSRPGQGVYEQYF.